This TCR beta chain appears in the sequencing data of a study of identical twins (dated by TCRdb to 2016 to 2017). Study-level background: To test whether fetal clonotypes persist, this study deep-sequenced TCR alpha and beta repertoires from monozygotic twins, from unrelated adults of various ages, and from cord blood. Replicate twin experiments were performed at different times using different library preparation protocols to rule out contamination. Here is what the overall study found, with its caveats: Compared with coincidental sharing between unrelated individuals, out-of-frame TCR alpha sequences shared between twins had an excess of sequences with low generation probability. Zero-insertion analyses could be partly confounded by invariant T cells such as MAIT and iNKT, although diverse VJ usage argued against such confounding for most clonotypes. The excess sharing between twins in beta out-of-frame sequences was weaker because fewer shared sequences reduced the signal-to-noise ratio. Because the same donors could not be followed over many years, conclusions were based on cross-sectional statistical analysis. Fewer insertions were carried by abundant cord blood beta clonotypes; a weaker similar trend was observed in young adult naive repertoires, while no such trend was observed in memory repertoires. In monozygotic twins, recombination models systematically underestimated out-of-frame TCR alpha sharing, but the models matched the sharing seen between unrelated individuals.

This clonotype showed up just once. This clone's antigen is unknown. No qualities accompany the bases; no much larger clone lies one base away. All donors were healthy Caucasians. Three pairs of female monozygotic twins, all aged about 18 to 30 years, were included in the twin cohort. Positive isolation kits from Invitrogen were used to isolate CD4+ and CD8+ T cell populations. The CDR3 spans 15 residues, from the cysteine through the phenylalanine. The CDR3 DNA has 45 bases and is translated from base 1. CDR1 and CDR2 are drawn from the germline V gene: SGHTA, FQGNSA. V lost 1 base and J lost 5 bases; the stretch between them is 13 bases long. The library was produced with 5' RACE. Instrument used: Illumina HiSeq 2000. Template switching added a universal primer binding site, and the final cDNA carried a unique molecular identifier that allowed TCR cDNA molecules to be counted accurately. Specific primers in the conserved constant-segment region were used to synthesize first-strand cDNA for the TCR alpha and beta chains. To control for contamination, each cDNA library was double barcoded with a SMART-Mk sample barcode plus Illumina barcodes. Two successive PCR steps introduced TruSeq adapter sequences along with Illumina sample barcodes. The TCR alpha and beta cDNA libraries were sequenced on the Illumina HiSeq platform using custom primers. Turning to the authors' computational methods: Raw reads were processed with MiGEC to extract unique molecular identifiers, and MiXCR was used to determine CDR3 positions. Recombination models were inferred per individual with the repgenHMM and IGoR tools using an EM algorithm. Shared clonotypes were analyzed with the tcR package in R, and sharing was normalized by the product of cloneset sizes. Out-of-frame nonproductive sequences were analyzed to study raw recombination free of thymic and clonal selection effects. TCRdb applied fastp at Q25 and MiXCR to the public reads, then kept only in-frame beta chains. Identical CDR3 protein sequences are pooled into one entry, listed with their most common genes and DNA. The V and J calls here are based on TCRdb, not the publication. Within this sample are 450,000 to 600,000 distinct CDR3 sequences, with 20% to 25% of them counted one time only. The top ten clonotypes cover around 0.47% of the sample.

The same specimen was also included in a second study, on yellow fever vaccine responses in identical twins. That second report states: The authors reported that the T cell response to vaccination in identical twins appeared partly convergent and partly personalized. Focusing on identical twins, the study followed the T cell clones that responded to the vaccine, and did so with precision.

The specimen sequenced was CD4+ T cells sorted from blood. The source is a woman under 30 in good health. The rearrangement joined TRBV7-2 to TRBJ2-3, and possibly TRBD1, on 5 matching bases. CDR3 region: CASSLGGRVVDTQYF. The DNA sequence is given as TGTGCCAGCAGCTTAGGGGGCAGGGTGGTAGATACGCAGTATTTT.